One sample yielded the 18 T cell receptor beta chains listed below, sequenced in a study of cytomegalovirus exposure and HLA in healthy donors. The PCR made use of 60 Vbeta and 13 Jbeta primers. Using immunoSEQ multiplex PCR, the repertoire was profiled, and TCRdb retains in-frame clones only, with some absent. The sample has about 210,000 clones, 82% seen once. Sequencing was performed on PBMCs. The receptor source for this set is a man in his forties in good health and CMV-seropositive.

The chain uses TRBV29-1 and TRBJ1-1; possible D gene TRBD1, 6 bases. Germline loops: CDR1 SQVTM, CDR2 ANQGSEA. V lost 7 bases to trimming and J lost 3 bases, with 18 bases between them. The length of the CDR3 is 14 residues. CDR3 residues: CSAYLGGSHTEAFF. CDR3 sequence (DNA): TGCAGCGCCTACCTTGGGGGCAGCCACACTGAAGCTTTCTTT. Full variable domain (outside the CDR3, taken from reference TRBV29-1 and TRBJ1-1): SAVISQKPSRDICQRGTSLTIQCQVDSQVTMMFWYRQQPGQSLTLIATANQGSEATYESGFVIDKFPISRPNLTFSTLTVSNMSPEDSSIYLCSAYLGGSHTEAFFGQGTRLTVV.

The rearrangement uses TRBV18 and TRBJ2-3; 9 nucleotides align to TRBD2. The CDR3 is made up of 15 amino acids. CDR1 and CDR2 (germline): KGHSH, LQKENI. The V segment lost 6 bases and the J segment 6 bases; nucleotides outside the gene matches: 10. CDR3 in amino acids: CASSPGLAIIDTQYF. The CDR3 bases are TGTGCCAGCTCCCCCGGACTAGCGATCATCGATACGCAGTATTTT.

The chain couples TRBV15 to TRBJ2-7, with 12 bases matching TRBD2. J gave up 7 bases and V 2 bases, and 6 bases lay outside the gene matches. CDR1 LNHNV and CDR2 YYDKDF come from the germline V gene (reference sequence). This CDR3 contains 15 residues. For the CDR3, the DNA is TGTGCCACCAGCAGACAGACTAGCGGGAGATGGGAGCAGTACTTC. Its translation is CATSRQTSGRWEQYF.

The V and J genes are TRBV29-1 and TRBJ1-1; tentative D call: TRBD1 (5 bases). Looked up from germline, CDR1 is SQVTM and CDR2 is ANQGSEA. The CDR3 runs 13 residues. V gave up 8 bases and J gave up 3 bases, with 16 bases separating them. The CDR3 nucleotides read TGCAGCACCTGGTTAGGGGCTGACACTGAAGCTTTCTTT. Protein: CSTWLGADTEAFF.

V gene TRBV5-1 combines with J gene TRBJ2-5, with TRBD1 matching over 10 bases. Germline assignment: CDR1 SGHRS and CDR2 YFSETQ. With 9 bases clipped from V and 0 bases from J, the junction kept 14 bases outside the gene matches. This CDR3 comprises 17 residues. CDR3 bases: TGCGCCACCTCCGCCTCGACAGGGGGCCTGTACCAAGAGACCCAGTACTTC. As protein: CATSASTGGLYQETQYF.

This chain's CDR3 is CASSFTGTPNTEAFF. In DNA, the CDR3 is TGTGCCAGCAGCTTTACCGGGACTCCGAACACTGAAGCTTTCTTT. The chain couples TRBV5-5 to TRBJ1-1; D perhaps matches TRBD1 (5 bases). The CDR3 loop spans 15 amino acids. The V and J ends lost 2 bases and 1 base respectively, with 12 bases between them. Germline V gives CDR1 SGHKS, CDR2 YYEKEE (reference sequence).

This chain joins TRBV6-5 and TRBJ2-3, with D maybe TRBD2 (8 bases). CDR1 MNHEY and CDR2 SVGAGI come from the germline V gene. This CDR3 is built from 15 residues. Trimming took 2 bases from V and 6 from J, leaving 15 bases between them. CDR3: CASSYTTGGGDTQYF. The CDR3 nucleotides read TGTGCCAGCAGTTACACTACGGGAGGGGGCGATACGCAGTATTTT.

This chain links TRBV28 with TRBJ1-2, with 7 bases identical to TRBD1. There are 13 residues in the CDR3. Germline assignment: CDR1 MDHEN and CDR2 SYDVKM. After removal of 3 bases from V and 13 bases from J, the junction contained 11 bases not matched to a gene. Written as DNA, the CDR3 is TGTGCCAGCAGTTTGGATGGGACAGAGACAATCACCTTC. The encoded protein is CASSLDGTETITF.

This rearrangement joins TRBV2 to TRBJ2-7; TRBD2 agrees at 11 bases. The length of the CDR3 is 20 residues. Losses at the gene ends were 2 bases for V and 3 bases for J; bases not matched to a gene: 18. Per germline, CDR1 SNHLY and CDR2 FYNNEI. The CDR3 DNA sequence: TGTGCCAGCAGTGAACCAGGGGGCAGACCGGGACTAGCGGTCCTCTACGAGCAGTACTTC. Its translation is CASSEPGGRPGLAVLYEQYF.

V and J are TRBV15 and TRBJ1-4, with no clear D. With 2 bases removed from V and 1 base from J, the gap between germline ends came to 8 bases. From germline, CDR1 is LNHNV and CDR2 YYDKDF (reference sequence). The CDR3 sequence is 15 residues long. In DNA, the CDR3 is TGTGCCACCAGCAGACCGGGAGTAACTAATGAAAAACTGTTTTTT. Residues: CATSRPGVTNEKLFF. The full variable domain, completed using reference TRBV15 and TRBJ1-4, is DAMVIQNPRYQVTQFGKPVTLSCSQTLNHNVMYWYQQKSSQAPKLLFHYYDKDFNNEADTPDNFQSRRPNTSFCFLDIRSPGLGDTAMYLCATSRPGVTNEKLFFGSGTQLSVL.

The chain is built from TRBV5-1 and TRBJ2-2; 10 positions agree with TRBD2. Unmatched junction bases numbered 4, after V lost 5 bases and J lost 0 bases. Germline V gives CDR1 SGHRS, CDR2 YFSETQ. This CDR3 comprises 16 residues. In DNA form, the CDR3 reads TGCGCCAGCAGATGGCTAGCGGGGGCGAACACCGGGGAGCTGTTTTTT. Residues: CASRWLAGANTGELFF.

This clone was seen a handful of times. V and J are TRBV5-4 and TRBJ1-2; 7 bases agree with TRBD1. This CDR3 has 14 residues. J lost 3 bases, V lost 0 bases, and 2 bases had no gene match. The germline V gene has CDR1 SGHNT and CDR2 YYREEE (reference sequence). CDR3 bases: TGTGCCAGCAGCTTGGGACAGGGCTACTATGGCTACACCTTC. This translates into CASSLGQGYYGYTF.

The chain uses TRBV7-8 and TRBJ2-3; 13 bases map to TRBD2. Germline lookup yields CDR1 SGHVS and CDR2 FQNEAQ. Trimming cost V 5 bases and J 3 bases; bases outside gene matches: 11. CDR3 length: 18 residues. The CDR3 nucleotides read TGTGCCAGCAGCCCGGGGACTAGCGGGGACTTGGTAACAGATACGCAGTATTTT. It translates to CASSPGTSGDLVTDTQYF.

DNA of the CDR3: TGTGCCTGGAGATCTTGGGGACAGTCCTACGAGCAGTACTTC. Translated: CAWRSWGQSYEQYF. The gene calls are TRBV30 and TRBJ2-7, with 7 positions matching TRBD1. Germline V gene lookup returns CDR1 GTSNPN and CDR2 SVGIG (reference sequence). Losses at the gene ends were 3 bases for V and 1 base for J; bases not matched to a gene: 6. The CDR3 runs 14 residues.

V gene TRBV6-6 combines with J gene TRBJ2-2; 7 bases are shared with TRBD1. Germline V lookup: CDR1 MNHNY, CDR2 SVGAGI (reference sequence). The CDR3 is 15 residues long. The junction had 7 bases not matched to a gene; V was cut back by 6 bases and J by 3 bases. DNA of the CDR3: TGTGCCAGCAGACAGACAGGGCGGGACACCGGGGAGCTGTTTTTT. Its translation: CASRQTGRDTGELFF.

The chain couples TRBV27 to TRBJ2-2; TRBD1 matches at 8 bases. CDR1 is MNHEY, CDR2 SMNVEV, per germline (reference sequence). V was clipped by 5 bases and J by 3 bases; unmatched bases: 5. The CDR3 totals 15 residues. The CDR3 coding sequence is TGTGCCAGCAGTGCGAGACAGGGGTACACCGGGGAGCTGTTTTTT. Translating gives CASSARQGYTGELFF.

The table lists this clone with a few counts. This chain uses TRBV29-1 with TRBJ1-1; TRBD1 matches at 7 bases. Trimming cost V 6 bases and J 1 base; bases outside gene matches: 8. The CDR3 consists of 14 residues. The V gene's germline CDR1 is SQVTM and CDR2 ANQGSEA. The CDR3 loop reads CSVASGQPNTEAFF. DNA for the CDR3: TGCAGCGTCGCTTCGGGACAGCCGAACACTGAAGCTTTCTTT.

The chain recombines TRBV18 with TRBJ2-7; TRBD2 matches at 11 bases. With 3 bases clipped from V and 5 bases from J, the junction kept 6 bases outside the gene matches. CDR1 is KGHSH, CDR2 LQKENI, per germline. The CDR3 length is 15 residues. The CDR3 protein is CASSPLAGGSHEQYF. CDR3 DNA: TGTGCCAGCTCACCCTTAGCGGGAGGGTCCCACGAGCAGTACTTC.